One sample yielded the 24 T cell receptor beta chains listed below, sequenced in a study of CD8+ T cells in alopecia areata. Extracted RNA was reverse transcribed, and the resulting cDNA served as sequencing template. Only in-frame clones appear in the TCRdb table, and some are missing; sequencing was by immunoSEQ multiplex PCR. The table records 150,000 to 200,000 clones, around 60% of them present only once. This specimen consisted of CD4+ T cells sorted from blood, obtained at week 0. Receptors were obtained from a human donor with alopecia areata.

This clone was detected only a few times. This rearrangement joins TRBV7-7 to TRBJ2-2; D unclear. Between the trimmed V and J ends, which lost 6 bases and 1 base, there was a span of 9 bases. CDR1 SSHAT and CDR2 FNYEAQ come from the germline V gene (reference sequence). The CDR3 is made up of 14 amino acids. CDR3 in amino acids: CASSPDLNTGELFF. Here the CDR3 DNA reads TGTGCCAGCAGTCCCGATCTGAACACCGGGGAGCTGTTTTTT.

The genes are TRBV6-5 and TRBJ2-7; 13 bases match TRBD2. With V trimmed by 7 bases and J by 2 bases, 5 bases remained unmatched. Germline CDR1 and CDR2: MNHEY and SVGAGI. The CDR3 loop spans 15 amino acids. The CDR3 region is CASKRTSGGAYEQYF. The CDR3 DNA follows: TGTGCCAGCAAACGGACTAGCGGGGGAGCCTACGAGCAGTACTTC.

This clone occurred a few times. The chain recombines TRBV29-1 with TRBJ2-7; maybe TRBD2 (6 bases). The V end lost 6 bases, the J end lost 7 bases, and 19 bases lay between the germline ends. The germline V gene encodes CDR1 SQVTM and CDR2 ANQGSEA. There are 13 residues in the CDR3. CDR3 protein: CSVGDSWAGEQYF. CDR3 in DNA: TGCAGCGTGGGGGACTCATGGGCGGGTGAGCAGTACTTC.

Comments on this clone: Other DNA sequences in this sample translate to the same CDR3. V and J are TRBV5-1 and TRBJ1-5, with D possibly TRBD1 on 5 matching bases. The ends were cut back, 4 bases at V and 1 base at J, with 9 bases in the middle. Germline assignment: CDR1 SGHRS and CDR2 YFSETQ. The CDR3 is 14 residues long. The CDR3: CASSPGTSNQPQHF. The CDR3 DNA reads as TGCGCCAGCAGCCCCGGGACGAGCAATCAGCCCCAGCATTTT. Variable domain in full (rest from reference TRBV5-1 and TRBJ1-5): KAGVTQTPRYLIKTRGQQVTLSCSPISGHRSVSWYQQTPGQGLQFLFEYFSETQRNKGNFPGRFSGRQFSNSRSEMNVSTLELGDSALYLCASSPGTSNQPQHFGDGTRLSIL.

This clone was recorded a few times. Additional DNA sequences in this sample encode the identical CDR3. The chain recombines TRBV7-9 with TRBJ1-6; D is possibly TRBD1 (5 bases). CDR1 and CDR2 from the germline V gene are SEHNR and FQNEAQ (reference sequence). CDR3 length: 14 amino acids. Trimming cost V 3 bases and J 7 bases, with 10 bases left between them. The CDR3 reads CASSLDMGNSPLHF. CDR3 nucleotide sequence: TGTGCCAGCAGCTTGGACATGGGGAATTCACCCCTCCACTTT.

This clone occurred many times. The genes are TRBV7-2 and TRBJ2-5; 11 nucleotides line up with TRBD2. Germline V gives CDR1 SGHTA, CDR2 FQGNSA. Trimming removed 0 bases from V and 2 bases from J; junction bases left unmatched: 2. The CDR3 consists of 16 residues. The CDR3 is CASSLASGGGQETQYF. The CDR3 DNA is TGTGCCAGCAGCTTAGCTAGCGGGGGGGGACAAGAGACCCAGTACTTC.

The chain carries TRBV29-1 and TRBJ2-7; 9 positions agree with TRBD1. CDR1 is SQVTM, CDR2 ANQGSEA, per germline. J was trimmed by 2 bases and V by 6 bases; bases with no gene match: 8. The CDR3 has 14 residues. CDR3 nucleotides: TGCAGCGTAGCCACAGGGGGCATGACCTACGAGCAGTACTTC. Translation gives CSVATGGMTYEQYF.

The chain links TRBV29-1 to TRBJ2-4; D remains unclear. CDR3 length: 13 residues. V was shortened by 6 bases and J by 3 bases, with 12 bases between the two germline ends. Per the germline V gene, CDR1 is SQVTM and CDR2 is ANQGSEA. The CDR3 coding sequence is TGCAGCGTCCAGCTCCCGGGCAAAAACATTCAGTACTTC. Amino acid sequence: CSVQLPGKNIQYF.

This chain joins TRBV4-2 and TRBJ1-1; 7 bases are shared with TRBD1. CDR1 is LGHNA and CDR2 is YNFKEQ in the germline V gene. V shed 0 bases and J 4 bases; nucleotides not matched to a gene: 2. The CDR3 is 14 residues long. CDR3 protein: CASSQDRGSTEAFF. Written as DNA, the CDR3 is TGTGCCAGCAGCCAAGACAGGGGGTCCACTGAAGCTTTCTTT.

In DNA form, the CDR3 reads TGTGCCAGCAGCTACGGGACAGAACTTGGCTACACCTTC. Protein sequence: CASSYGTELGYTF. The genes are TRBV11-1 and TRBJ1-2; TRBD1 matches 7 bases. This CDR3 has 13 residues. With V trimmed by 4 bases and J by 7 bases, 6 bases remained unmatched. CDR1 is SGHAT, CDR2 FQDESV, per germline (reference sequence). Filled out from reference TRBV11-1 and TRBJ1-2, the complete variable domain reads EAEVAQSPRYKITEKSQAVAFWCDPISGHATLYWYRQILGQGPELLVQFQDESVVDDSQLPKDRFSAERLKGVDSTLKIQPAELGDSAMYLCASSYGTELGYTFGSGTRLTVV.

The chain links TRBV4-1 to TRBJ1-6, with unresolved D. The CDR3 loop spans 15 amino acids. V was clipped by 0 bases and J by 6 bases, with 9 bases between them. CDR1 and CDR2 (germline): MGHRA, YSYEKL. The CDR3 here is CASSQEPGPNSPLHF. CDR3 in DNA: TGCGCCAGCAGCCAAGAGCCGGGCCCTAATTCACCCCTCCACTTT.

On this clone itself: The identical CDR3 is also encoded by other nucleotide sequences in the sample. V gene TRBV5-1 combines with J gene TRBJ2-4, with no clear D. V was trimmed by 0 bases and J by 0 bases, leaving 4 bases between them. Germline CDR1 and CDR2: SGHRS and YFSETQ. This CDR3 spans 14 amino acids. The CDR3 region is CASSLELAKNIQYF. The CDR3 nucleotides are TGCGCCAGCAGCTTGGAATTAGCCAAAAACATTCAGTACTTC.

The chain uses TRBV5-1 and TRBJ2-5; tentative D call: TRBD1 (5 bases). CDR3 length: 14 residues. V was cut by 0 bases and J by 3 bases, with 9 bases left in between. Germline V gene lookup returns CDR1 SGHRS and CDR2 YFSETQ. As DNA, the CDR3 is TGCGCCAGCAGCTTGGTACCCAGGGAAGAGACCCAGTACTTC. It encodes CASSLVPREETQYF.

The CDR3 region is CSVADSAYGYTF. CDR3 sequence (DNA): TGCAGCGTCGCCGACAGTGCCTATGGCTACACCTTC. The V and J genes are TRBV29-1 and TRBJ1-2; tentative D call: TRBD1 (5 bases). This CDR3 has 12 residues. Looked up from germline, CDR1 is SQVTM and CDR2 is ANQGSEA. V lost 6 bases to trimming and J lost 4 bases, with 12 bases between them.

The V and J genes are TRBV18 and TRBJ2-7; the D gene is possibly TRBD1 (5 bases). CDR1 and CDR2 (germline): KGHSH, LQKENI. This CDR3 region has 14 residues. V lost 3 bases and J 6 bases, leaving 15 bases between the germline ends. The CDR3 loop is CASSPDRARGEQYF. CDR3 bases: TGTGCCAGCTCACCCGACAGAGCCCGAGGCGAGCAGTACTTC.

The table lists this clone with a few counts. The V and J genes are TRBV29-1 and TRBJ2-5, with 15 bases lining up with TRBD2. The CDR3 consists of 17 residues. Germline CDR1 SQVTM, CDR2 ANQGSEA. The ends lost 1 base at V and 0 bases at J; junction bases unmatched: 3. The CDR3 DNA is TGCAGCGTTGAAGGCGGGACTAGCGGGGGGAACCAAGAGACCCAGTACTTC. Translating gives CSVEGGTSGGNQETQYF.

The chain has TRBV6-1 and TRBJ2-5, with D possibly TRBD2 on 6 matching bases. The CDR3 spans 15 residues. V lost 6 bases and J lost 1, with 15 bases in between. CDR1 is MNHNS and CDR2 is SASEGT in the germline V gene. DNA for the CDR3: TGTGCCAGCAGACCTTTAGGAGGGATCCAAGAGACCCAGTACTTC. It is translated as CASRPLGGIQETQYF.

CDR3 region: CASSQDRGRSQHF. In DNA form, the CDR3 reads TGCGCCAGCAGCCAAGATCGCGGACGGTCTCAGCATTTT. This chain links TRBV4-1 with TRBJ1-5; D ambiguous. CDR1 and CDR2 (germline): MGHRA, YSYEKL. Trimming left V 0 bases short and J 13 bases short, with 13 bases between. The CDR3 spans 13 residues.

The CDR3 DNA reads as TGTGCCTGGAGATTCAAGGGAGGGAATTCACCCCTCCACTTT. Its protein is CAWRFKGGNSPLHF. This chain links TRBV30 with TRBJ1-6; D remains ambiguous. From germline, CDR1 is GTSNPN and CDR2 SVGIG (reference sequence). Deletions cut 3 bases from V and 7 bases from J, with 13 bases between. The CDR3 totals 14 residues.

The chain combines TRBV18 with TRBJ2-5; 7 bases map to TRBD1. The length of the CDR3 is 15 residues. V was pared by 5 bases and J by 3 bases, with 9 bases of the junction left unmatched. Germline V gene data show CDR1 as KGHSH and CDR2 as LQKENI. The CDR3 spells CASSSQQGTEETQYF. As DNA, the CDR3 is TGTGCCAGCTCATCCCAACAAGGGACAGAAGAGACCCAGTACTTC. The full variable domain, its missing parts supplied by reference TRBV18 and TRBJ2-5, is NAGVMQNPRHLVRRRGQEARLRCSPMKGHSHVYWYRQLPEEGLKFMVYLQKENIIDESGMPKERFSAEFPKEGPSILRIQQVVRGDSAAYFCASSSQQGTEETQYFGPGTRLLVL.

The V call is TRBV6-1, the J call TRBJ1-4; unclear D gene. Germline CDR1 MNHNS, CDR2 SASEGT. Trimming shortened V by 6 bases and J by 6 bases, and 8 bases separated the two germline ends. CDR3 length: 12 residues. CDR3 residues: CASSHLDEKLFF. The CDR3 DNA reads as TGTGCCAGCAGCCACTTGGATGAAAAACTGTTTTTT.

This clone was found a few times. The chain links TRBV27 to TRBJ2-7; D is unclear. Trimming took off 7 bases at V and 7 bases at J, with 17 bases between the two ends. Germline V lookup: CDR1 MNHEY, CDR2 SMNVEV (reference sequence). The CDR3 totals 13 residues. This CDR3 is CASTQSPGREQYF. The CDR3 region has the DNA TGTGCCAGCACCCAAAGCCCCGGTCGAGAGCAGTACTTC.

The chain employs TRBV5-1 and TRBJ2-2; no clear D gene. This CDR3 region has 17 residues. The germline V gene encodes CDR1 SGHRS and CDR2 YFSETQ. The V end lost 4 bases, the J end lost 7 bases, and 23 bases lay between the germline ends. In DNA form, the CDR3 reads TGCGCCAGCAGCCCTGCTATGGGTTGGTATAATGGCGGGGAGCTGTTTTTT. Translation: CASSPAMGWYNGGELFF.

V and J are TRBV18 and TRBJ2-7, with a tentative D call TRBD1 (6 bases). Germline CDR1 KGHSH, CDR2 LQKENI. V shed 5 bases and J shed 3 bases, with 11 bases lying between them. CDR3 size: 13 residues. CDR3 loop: CASSTRGGYEQYF. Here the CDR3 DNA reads TGTGCCAGCTCAACAAGAGGGGGCTACGAGCAGTACTTC.